What follows are 9 T cell receptor beta chains derived from one specimen sequenced in a study of cytomegalovirus exposure and HLA in healthy donors. Primers: 60 Vbeta forward and 13 Jbeta reverse. The repertoire was sequenced with immunoSEQ multiplex PCR; TCRdb's copy has only in-frame clones and lacks some. The sample records about 150,000 clones, approximately 80% being singletons. Input material: PBMCs. The source of these receptors is a man aged 25-45 years in good health and CMV-seropositive.

This clone was counted only a few times. The rearrangement joins TRBV4-2 to TRBJ2-1, with D tentatively TRBD2 (6 bases). Trimming shortened V by 2 bases and J by 2 bases, and 16 bases separated the two germline ends. CDR1 LGHNA and CDR2 YNFKEQ come from the germline V gene. This CDR3 region has 17 residues. In DNA, the CDR3 is TGTGCCAGCAGCCAAAATATCCACGGGAGCCCCTACAATGAGCAGTTCTTC. This gives the protein CASSQNIHGSPYNEQFF.

In its sample, this clone was seen once. The chain is built from TRBV7-2 and TRBJ2-3; 12 bases are shared with TRBD2. From germline, CDR1 is SGHTA and CDR2 FQGNSA. J was trimmed by 1 base and V by 1 base; bases with no gene match: 3. The length of the CDR3 is 17 residues. CDR3 DNA sequence: TGTGCCAGCAGCTTAGAGGGACTAGCGGGTCGCACAGATACGCAGTATTTT. Protein product: CASSLEGLAGRTDTQYF.

This clone has a handful of counts. V is TRBV6-1 and J is TRBJ1-1; no reliable D call. The CDR3 totals 13 residues. Germline V CDR1 and CDR2: MNHNS, SASEGT. V dropped 6 bases and J dropped 3 bases, with 11 bases sitting between them. CDR3 sequence reads: CASRDDTDTEAFF. The CDR3 DNA sequence: TGTGCCAGCAGAGATGACACGGACACTGAAGCTTTCTTT.

The CDR3 loop is CASSQPPGLAGGPTDTQYF. For the CDR3, the DNA is TGTGCCAGCAGCCAACCTCCGGGACTAGCGGGAGGACCCACAGATACGCAGTATTTT. This chain connects TRBV4-2 to TRBJ2-3; 15 bases align to TRBD2. The CDR3 spans 19 residues. Germline values: CDR1 LGHNA, CDR2 YNFKEQ. With V trimmed by 2 bases and J by 2 bases, 8 bases remained unmatched.

This clone was seen a few times. The gene calls are TRBV7-2 and TRBJ2-5, with D perhaps matching TRBD2 (5 bases). The end of the DNA aligns better with TRBJ2-7, so the J call may be wrong. CDR1 and CDR2 from the germline V gene are SGHTA and FQGNSA. The CDR3 extends over 15 amino acids. DNA of the CDR3: TGTGCCAGCAGCTTACAGGTTAGCGCCTCCTACGAGCAGTACTTC. Its translation: CASSLQVSASYEQYF.

The rearrangement uses TRBV19 and TRBJ2-7, with 10 positions matching TRBD2. The length of the CDR3 is 14 residues. Germline V gives CDR1 LNHDA, CDR2 SQIVND (reference sequence). J was trimmed by 4 bases and V by 5 bases; bases with no gene match: 5. The CDR3 sequence is CASSPGLAIYEQYF. CDR3 DNA: TGTGCCAGTAGTCCGGGACTAGCGATATACGAGCAGTACTTC.

This clone was detected only once. The gene calls are TRBV30 and TRBJ2-7; TRBD2 matches 7 bases. The CDR3 sequence is 12 residues long. Unmatched junction bases numbered 1, after V lost 3 bases and J lost 2 bases. Looked up from germline, CDR1 is GTSNPN and CDR2 is SVGIG (reference sequence). The DNA for the CDR3 is TGTGCCTGGAGCCGGGGGGCCTACGAGCAGTACTTC. Its translation: CAWSRGAYEQYF.

The rearrangement joins TRBV19 to TRBJ2-1, with 10 bases lining up with TRBD2. This CDR3 is 18 amino acids long. After removal of 6 bases from V and 5 bases from J, the junction contained 16 bases not matched to a gene. Germline V gives CDR1 LNHDA, CDR2 SQIVND (reference sequence). The CDR3 DNA reads TGTGCCAGTAGCCAGGAGGGATTACTAGCGGGACCCAACAATGAGCAGTTCTTC. Its translation: CASSQEGLLAGPNNEQFF.

The V call is TRBV5-6, the J call TRBJ2-7, with 8 bases identical to TRBD1. J gave up 4 bases and V 4 bases, and 4 bases lay outside the gene matches. Germline V CDR1 and CDR2: SGHDT, YYEEEE. The CDR3 consists of 13 residues. In DNA form, the CDR3 reads TGTGCCAGCAGCGCGACAGGGGAGTACGAGCAGTACTTC. Encoded protein: CASSATGEYEQYF.